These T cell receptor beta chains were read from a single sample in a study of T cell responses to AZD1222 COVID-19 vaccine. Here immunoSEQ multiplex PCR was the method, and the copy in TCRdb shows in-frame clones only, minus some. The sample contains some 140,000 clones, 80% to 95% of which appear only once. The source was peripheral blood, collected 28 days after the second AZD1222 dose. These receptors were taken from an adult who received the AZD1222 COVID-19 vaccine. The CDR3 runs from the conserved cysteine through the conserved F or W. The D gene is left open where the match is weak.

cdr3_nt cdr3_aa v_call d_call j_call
TGTGCCAGCAGCTCCGGACAGCGTTCCTACAATGAGCAGTTCTTC CASSSGQRSYNEQFF TRBV7-3 . TRBJ2-1
TGTGCCAGCAGCTCGGGACTAGCGGACAAAGAGACCCAGTACTTC CASSSGLADKETQYF TRBV11-3 TRBD2 TRBJ2-5
TGTGCCAGCAGCTGGACGGACGGGAACACTGAAGCTTTCTTT CASSWTDGNTEAFF TRBV13 . TRBJ1-1
TGTGCCAGCAGCCCCCACCCGAGGGGCGCTGGGACCGGGGAGCTGTTTTTT CASSPHPRGAGTGELFF TRBV3-1/TRBV3-2 . TRBJ2-2
TGTGCCAGCAGCCCCCCAGCGGGGGGTTCCAGAGAGACCCAGTACTTC CASSPPAGGSRETQYF TRBV7-9 TRBD2 TRBJ2-5
TGTGCCAGTAGTATGAGGCGGACAGGGGCCTACGAGCAGTACTTC CASSMRRTGAYEQYF TRBV19 TRBD1 TRBJ2-7
TGTGCCAGCAGCTTCTCACCCGACACGGCCCTCACGAAGACCCAGTACTTC CASSFSPDTALTKTQYF TRBV3-1/TRBV3-2 . TRBJ2-5
TGTGCCAGCAGTTACACAACAGGAGGGACCTACGAGCAGTACTTC CASSYTTGGTYEQYF TRBV6-5 . TRBJ2-7
TGTGCCAGCAGCTCCGGGACAATTAATGAAAAACTGTTTTTT CASSSGTINEKLFF TRBV5-4 . TRBJ1-4
TGTGCCAGCAGCCGAGGACAGGGCGATGGCTACACCTTC CASSRGQGDGYTF TRBV7-9 TRBD1 TRBJ1-2
TGTGCCAGCAGTTTACGGGGGACAGGGGAAAACACCGGGGAGCTGTTTTTT CASSLRGTGENTGELFF TRBV28 TRBD1 TRBJ2-2
TGTGCCAGCTCCCTATCACGTGGTTCACCCCTCCACTTT CASSLSRGSPLHF TRBV7-3 . TRBJ1-6
TGTGCCAGCCATAAAGGGGCGATCACTGAAGCTTTCTTT CASHKGAITEAFF TRBV2 . TRBJ1-1
TGTGCCAGCTCACCGGGGTCTTTGAACACCGGGGAGCTGTTTTTT CASSPGSLNTGELFF TRBV18 . TRBJ2-2